The entry below gives a single T cell receptor beta chain sequence along with its context. These data belong to a study of blood T cell repertoires in COVID-19. Looking at the study overall: The United States, Italy and Spain provided the acute and convalescent COVID-19 samples. PBMCs, B-cell-depleted T cells, or T cells were the source of the cDNA or gDNA that made up the material.

As originally analysed: By means of reference gene primer amplification, nucleated cell counts were estimated. Sequencing was performed with immunoSEQ multiplex PCR; in TCRdb, only in-frame clones are kept and a portion is missing. The V and J calls and clone size come from that table; D and trimming were worked out from the DNA. The table has 200,000 to 250,000 clones, roughly 84% seen once; the top ten hold 20%. Germline CDR1 is MGHRA and CDR2 is YSYEKL. The CDR3 has 14 amino acids. V was pared by 0 bases and J by 6 bases, with 11 bases between. The rearrangement uses TRBV4-1 and TRBJ1-2; the D is unclear. The clonotype originates from a man under 40 with active or convalescent COVID-19. The sample consisted of peripheral blood. CDR3 amino acids: CASSQEAGWHGYTF. In DNA, the CDR3 is TGCGCCAGCAGCCAAGAGGCCGGGTGGCATGGCTACACCTTC.